These T cell receptor beta chains were read from a single sample in a study of blood T cell repertoires in COVID-19. Some clones are missing from TCRdb's copy, which holds only in-frame ones; the method was immunoSEQ multiplex PCR. The sample has approximately 53,000 clones, roughly nine tenths seen once. Material for sequencing was peripheral blood. The origin of the receptors is a woman older than 75 with acute or convalescent COVID-19. CDR3s include the opening cysteine and the closing phenylalanine or tryptophan. D genes are given only for firm matches. Clone size, where shown, is once, few, many, or a class for clones that have expanded.

V gene,D gene,clone size,J gene,CDR3 protein,CDR3 DNA
TRBV19,-,-,TRBJ2-1,CASRRGAVSNEQFF,TGTGCCAGCCGCCGGGGAGCAGTCTCCAATGAGCAGTTCTTC
TRBV30,-,-,TRBJ1-4,CAWSDGRSNEKLFF,TGTGCCTGGAGTGACGGGAGATCTAATGAAAAACTGTTTTTT
TRBV7-2,-,-,TRBJ1-3,CASSPDSASGNTIYF,TGTGCCAGCAGCCCGGACAGTGCCTCTGGAAACACCATATATTTT
TRBV5-4,-,once,TRBJ2-5,CASRRGQTSGETQYF,TGTGCCAGCAGGCGGGGACAGACCTCAGGAGAGACCCAGTACTTC
TRBV19,-,-,TRBJ1-3,CASSIVSGNTIYF,TGTGCCAGTAGTATCGTCTCTGGAAACACCATATATTTT
TRBV4-3,-,-,TRBJ1-2,CASSQDIEGHGYTF,TGCGCCAGCAGCCAAGATATCGAGGGTCATGGCTACACCTTC
TRBV18,TRBD2,-,TRBJ2-2,CASSPLIGLATNTGELFF,TGTGCCAGCTCACCCCTCATAGGACTAGCGACGAACACCGGGGAGCTGTTTTTT
TRBV7-9,-,once,TRBJ1-2,CASSRGNRPDYGYTF,TGTGCCAGCAGCAGGGGGAACAGGCCTGACTATGGCTACACCTTC
TRBV7-2,TRBD1,-,TRBJ2-7,CASSRDRGSYEQYF,TGTGCCAGCTCCCGGGACAGGGGTTCCTACGAGCAGTACTTC
TRBV5-6,TRBD2,-,TRBJ2-2,CASSLPRTSGNTGELFF,TGTGCCAGCAGCTTGCCCCGGACTAGCGGGAACACCGGGGAGCTGTTTTTT
TRBV5-1,TRBD2,-,TRBJ2-7,CASSGSGTNAYEQYF,TGCGCCAGCAGCGGATCCGGGACTAACGCCTACGAGCAGTACTTC
TRBV7-3,-,once,TRBJ1-2,CASSSQAVGGYTF,TGTGCCAGCAGCTCGCAGGCTGTTGGTGGCTACACCTTC
TRBV7-9,TRBD1,once,TRBJ1-2,CASSPDRGFGYGYTF,TGTGCCAGCAGCCCAGACAGGGGGTTTGGCTATGGCTACACCTTC
TRBV13,-,-,TRBJ2-6,CASTELRGSGANVLTF,TGTGCCAGCACCGAACTTCGGGGGTCTGGGGCCAACGTCCTGACTTTC
TRBV3-1/TRBV3-2,-,-,TRBJ1-4,CASRDGRLNEKLFF,TGTGCCAGCAGAGACGGGAGGCTTAATGAAAAACTGTTTTTT
TRBV18,TRBD1,-,TRBJ1-2,CASSPGTDLYGYTF,TGTGCCAGCTCACCCGGGACAGACCTCTATGGCTACACCTTC
TRBV18,TRBD1,-,TRBJ1-5,CASSPGTGSGQPQHF,TGTGCCAGCTCACCAGGGACAGGGAGCGGTCAGCCCCAGCATTTT
TRBV12-2,-,-,TRBJ2-6,CASRLAYLTPRHSGANVLTF,TGTGCAAGTCGCTTAGCGTACTTGACTCCCCGGCACTCTGGGGCCAACGTCCTGACTTTC
TRBV5-1,-,-,TRBJ1-6,CASSLDSSPLHF,TGCGCCAGCAGCTTGGACAGTTCACCCCTCCACTTT
TRBV19,-,-,TRBJ1-2,CASSILGRVGYGYTF,TGTGCCAGTAGTATACTCGGCAGGGTTGGCTATGGCTACACCTTC
TRBV27,TRBD2,few,TRBJ2-1,CASSLRGTRAYNEQFF,TGTGCCAGCAGTTTAAGGGGGACTAGGGCCTACAATGAGCAGTTCTTC
TRBV5-1,-,-,TRBJ1-1,CASSLNRAGTEAFF,TGCGCCAGCAGCTTGAACAGGGCGGGCACTGAAGCTTTCTTT
TRBV29-1,-,once,TRBJ1-5,CSVYQPQHF,TGCAGCGTCTATCAGCCCCAGCATTTT
TRBV4-3,-,once,TRBJ2-1,CASSQEAGRGSDMVHEQFF,TGCGCCAGCAGCCAAGAGGCGGGTCGGGGGAGCGACATGGTCCATGAGCAGTTCTTC
TRBV7-8,-,-,TRBJ1-4,CASSRMPGYDEKLFF,TGTGCCAGCAGCCGAATGCCAGGGTATGATGAAAAACTGTTTTTT
TRBV9,-,-,TRBJ1-4,CASSVGDTNEKLFF,TGTGCCAGCAGCGTAGGGGACACAAATGAAAAACTGTTTTTT